This is a list of T cell receptor beta chains from one sample in a study of Ad26.COV2.S vaccination and SARS-CoV-2 variants. Profiled with immunoSEQ multiplex PCR; TCRdb holds only in-frame clones, not every one. This table holds about 420,000 clones, roughly 90% found once. The sequences come from peripheral blood, collected in a trial of Ad26.COV2.S vaccine versus placebo. The receptors here all came from a person aged 18 to 59 who received the Ad26.COV2.S COVID-19 vaccine or a placebo. Each CDR3 is given with its conserved first and last residue. Rows give clone size only sometimes, using once, few, many, or a class for an expanded clone.

size	V	J	CDR3
.	TRBV19	TRBJ1-2	CASRGDRALGYGYTF
.	TRBV28	TRBJ1-4	CASAPGSINEKLFF
.	TRBV18	TRBJ2-1	CASSPPLASRGSSYNEQFF
once	TRBV29-1	TRBJ2-1	CSVGSYNEQFF
.	TRBV6-4	TRBJ2-2	CASSVLANTGELFF
.	TRBV6-2/TRBV6-3	TRBJ1-5	CASSYSIVPPGQPQHF
.	TRBV9	TRBJ2-7	CASSVAPAGGFYEQYF
.	TRBV27	TRBJ1-4	CASSLLTGNEKLFF
.	TRBV13	TRBJ1-5	CASSYKGDQPQHF
.	TRBV7-2	TRBJ2-7	CASSSPGGGGSYYEQYF
.	TRBV25-1	TRBJ1-4	CASSGTRGVGPEKLFF